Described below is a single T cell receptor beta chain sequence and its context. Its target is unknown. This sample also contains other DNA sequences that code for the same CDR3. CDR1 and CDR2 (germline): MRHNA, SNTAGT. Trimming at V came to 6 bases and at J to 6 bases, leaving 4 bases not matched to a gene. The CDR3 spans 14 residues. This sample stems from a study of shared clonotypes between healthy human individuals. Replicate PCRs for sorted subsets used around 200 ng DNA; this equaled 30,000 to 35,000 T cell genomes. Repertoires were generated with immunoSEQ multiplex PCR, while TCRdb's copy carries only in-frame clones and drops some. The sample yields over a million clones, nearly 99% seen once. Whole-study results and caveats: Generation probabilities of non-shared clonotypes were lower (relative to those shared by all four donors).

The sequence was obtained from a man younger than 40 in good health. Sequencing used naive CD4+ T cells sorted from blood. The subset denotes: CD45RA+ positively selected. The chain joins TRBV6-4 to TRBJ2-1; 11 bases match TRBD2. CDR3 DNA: TGTGCCAGCAGCGGACTAGCGGGTGGCAATGAGCAGTTCTTC. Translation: CASSGLAGGNEQFF.